This T cell receptor (beta chain) emerged from a study of vaccination effects on CD4 cells after COVID-19. Sequenced by immunoSEQ multiplex PCR; TCRdb stores in-frame clones only, minus some. The sample consists of tens of thousands of clones, approximately 76% of them appearing once. Pools of viral peptides were used by the ViraFEST assay to expand antigen-specific CD4+ T cells ahead of sequencing. Scientists isolated CD4+ T cells after a roughly 9-day culture period ended. Recipients of the vaccine had no prior SARS-CoV-2 infection and negative nucleocapsid antibodies. This clone was detected only a few times. Its antigen is as yet unknown. This clonotype was sampled from a human donor who received a COVID-19 vaccine. This sample comprised CD4+ T cells from PBMCs cultured with HCoV-NL63 spike peptides, obtained before COVID-19 vaccination.

CDR3 DNA: TGCGCCAGCAGCCGCCCGGGACATCTAGCCCAAGAGACCCAGTACTTC. This sequence encodes CASSRPGHLAQETQYF. The rearrangement uses TRBV4-1 and TRBJ2-5, with D possibly TRBD1 on 6 matching bases. V shed 4 bases and J shed 1 base, with 16 bases lying between them. The germline V gene has CDR1 MGHRA and CDR2 YSYEKL. The CDR3 covers 16 residues.